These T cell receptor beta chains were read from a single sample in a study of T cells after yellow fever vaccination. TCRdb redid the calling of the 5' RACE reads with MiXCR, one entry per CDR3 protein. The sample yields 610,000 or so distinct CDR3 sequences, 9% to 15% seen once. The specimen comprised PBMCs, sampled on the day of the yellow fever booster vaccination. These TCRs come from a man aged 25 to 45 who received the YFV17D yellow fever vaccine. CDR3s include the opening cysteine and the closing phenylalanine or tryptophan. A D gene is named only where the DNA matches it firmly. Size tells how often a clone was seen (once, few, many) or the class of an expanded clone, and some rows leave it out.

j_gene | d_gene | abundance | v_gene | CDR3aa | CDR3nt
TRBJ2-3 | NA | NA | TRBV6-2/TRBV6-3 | CASNRESTDTQYF | TGTGCCAGCAACCGGGAAAGCACAGATACGCAGTATTTT
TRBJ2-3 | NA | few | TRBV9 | CASSVKHGGMQWSDTQYF | TGTGCCAGCAGCGTAAAACATGGCGGCATGCAATGGTCAGATACGCAGTATTTT
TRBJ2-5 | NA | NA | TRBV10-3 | CAAKALNQETQYF | TGTGCCGCAAAGGCCCTTAACCAAGAGACCCAGTACTTC
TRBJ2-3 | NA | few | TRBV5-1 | CASSTESRDTQYF | TGCGCCAGCAGCACCGAATCGAGGGATACGCAGTATTTT
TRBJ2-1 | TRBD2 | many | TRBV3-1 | CASSQDLPSGRASSSYNEQFF | TGTGCCAGCAGCCAAGATCTTCCTAGCGGGAGGGCGTCGAGCTCCTACAATGAGCAGTTCTTC
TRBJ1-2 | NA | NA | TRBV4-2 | CASSPAAAKDYGYTF | TGTGCCAGCAGCCCTGCGGCGGCGAAGGACTATGGCTACACCTTC
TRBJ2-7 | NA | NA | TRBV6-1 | CASSEPTRNEQYF | TGTGCCAGCAGTGAACCGACTAGGAACGAGCAGTACTTC
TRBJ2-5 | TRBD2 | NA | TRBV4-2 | CASSHNHAGLAGGETQYF | TGTGCCAGCAGCCATAACCATGCGGGACTAGCGGGAGGGGAGACCCAGTACTTC
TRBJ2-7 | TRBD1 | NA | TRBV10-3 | CAISDSAGTGDYEQYF | TGTGCCATCAGTGATTCCGCCGGGACAGGCGACTACGAGCAGTACTTC
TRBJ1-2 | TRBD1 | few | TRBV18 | CATSMGTGGAGYGYTF | TGTGCCACCTCAATGGGGACAGGGGGCGCCGGCTATGGCTACACCTTC
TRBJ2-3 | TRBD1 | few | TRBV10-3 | CAIRNGQGADTQYF | TGTGCCATCAGGAATGGACAGGGTGCAGATACGCAGTATTTT
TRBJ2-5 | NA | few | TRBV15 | CATSREGSQETQYF | TGTGCCACCAGCAGAGAAGGAAGCCAAGAGACCCAGTACTTC
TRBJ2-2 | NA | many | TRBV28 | CASSPRGSTNTGELFF | TGTGCCAGCAGTCCCCGGGGTAGCACGAACACCGGGGAGCTGTTTTTT
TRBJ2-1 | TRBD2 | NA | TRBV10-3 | CAIRELAGGNNEQFF | TGTGCCATCAGAGAACTAGCGGGAGGCAACAATGAGCAGTTCTTC
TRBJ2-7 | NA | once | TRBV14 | CASSQVFSGEQCF | TGTGCCAGCAGCCAAGTGTTTTCTGGCGAGCAGTGCTTC
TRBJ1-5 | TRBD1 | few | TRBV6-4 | CASKGTVEYSNQPQHF | TGTGCCAGCAAGGGGACAGTCGAATATAGCAATCAGCCCCAGCATTTT
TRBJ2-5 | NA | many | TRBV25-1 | CASSGMGETQYF | TGTGCCAGCAGCGGAATGGGAGAGACCCAGTACTTC
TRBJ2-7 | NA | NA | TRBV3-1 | CASSQFVSTYEQYF | TGTGCCAGCAGCCAATTTGTTTCAACCTACGAGCAGTACTTC
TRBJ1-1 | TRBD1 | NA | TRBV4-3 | CASSQVPGQENTEAFF | TGCGCCAGCAGCCAAGTACCGGGACAGGAGAACACTGAAGCTTTCTTT
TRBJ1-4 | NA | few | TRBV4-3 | CASSQVGGEKLFF | TGCGCCAGCAGCCAAGTCGGGGGAGAAAAACTGTTTTTT
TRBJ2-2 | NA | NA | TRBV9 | CASSVVLGGNIGELFF | TGTGCCAGCAGCGTAGTCCTTGGTGGTAATATCGGGGAGCTGTTTTTT
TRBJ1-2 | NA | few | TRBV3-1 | CASSQQGAFYGYTF | TGTGCCAGCAGCCAACAGGGCGCATTTTATGGCTACACCTTC
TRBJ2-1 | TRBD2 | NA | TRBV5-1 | CASSLDFSSGDYNEQFF | TGCGCCAGCAGCTTGGATTTCTCTAGCGGGGACTACAATGAGCAGTTCTTC
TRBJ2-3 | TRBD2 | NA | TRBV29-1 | CSALAVLSTDTQYF | TGCAGCGCCCTAGCGGTCCTTAGCACAGATACGCAGTATTTT
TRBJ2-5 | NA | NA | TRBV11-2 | CASSPSLTQYF | TGTGCCAGCAGCCCAAGTTTGACCCAGTACTTC
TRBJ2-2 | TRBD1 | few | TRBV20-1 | CSARDNRGLDGELFF | TGCAGTGCTAGAGATAACAGGGGGCTTGACGGGGAGCTGTTTTTT
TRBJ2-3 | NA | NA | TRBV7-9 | CASALSTDTQYF | TGTGCCAGCGCGCTGTCTACAGATACGCAGTATTTT
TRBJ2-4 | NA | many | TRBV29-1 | CSVWSSGNIQYF | TGCAGCGTTTGGTCCTCTGGAAACATTCAGTACTTC
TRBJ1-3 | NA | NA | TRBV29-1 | CSVADSPTGNTIYF | TGCAGCGTGGCGGACAGTCCTACTGGAAACACCATATATTTT
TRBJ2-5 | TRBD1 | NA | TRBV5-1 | CASKTGGHETQYF | TGCGCCAGCAAGACAGGGGGCCATGAGACCCAGTACTTC
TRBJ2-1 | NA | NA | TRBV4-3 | CASSPWASVPNEQFF | TGCGCCAGCAGCCCTTGGGCTAGCGTGCCCAATGAGCAGTTCTTC
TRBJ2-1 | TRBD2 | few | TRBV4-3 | CASSHGTSGRALSYNEQFF | TGCGCCAGCAGCCACGGGACTAGCGGGAGGGCCCTCTCCTACAATGAGCAGTTCTTC
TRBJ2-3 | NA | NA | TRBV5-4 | CASSLDNLNTDTQYF | TGTGCCAGCAGCTTGGACAACCTGAACACAGATACGCAGTATTTT
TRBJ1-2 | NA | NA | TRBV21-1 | CASSNAEGDGVYTF | TGTGCCAGCAGCAATGCAGAAGGAGATGGAGTCTACACCTTC
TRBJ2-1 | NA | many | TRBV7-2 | CASSLNSRYHQFF | TGTGCCAGCAGCTTGAATTCTCGGTATCATCAGTTCTTC
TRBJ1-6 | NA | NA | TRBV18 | CASSPMTNSPLHF | TGTGCCAGCTCACCGATGACGAATTCACCCCTCCACTTT
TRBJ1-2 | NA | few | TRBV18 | CASSPGTNYGYTF | TGTGCCAGCTCACCAGGGACTAACTATGGCTACACCTTC
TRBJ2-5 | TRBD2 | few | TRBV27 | CASSIIAGIQETQYF | TGTGCCAGCAGTATAATAGCGGGGATTCAAGAGACCCAGTACTTC
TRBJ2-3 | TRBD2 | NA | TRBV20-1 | CSAMRLAGFTDTQYF | TGCAGTGCTATGCGACTAGCGGGATTCACAGATACGCAGTATTTT
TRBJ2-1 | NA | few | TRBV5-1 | CASSMGFDSYNEQFF | TGCGCCAGCAGCATGGGCTTTGACTCATACAATGAGCAGTTCTTC
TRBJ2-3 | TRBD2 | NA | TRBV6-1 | CASSETSGDTDTQYF | TGTGCCAGCAGTGAAACTAGCGGAGACACAGATACGCAGTATTTT
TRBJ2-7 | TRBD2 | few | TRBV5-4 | CASSSTSGASSYEQYF | TGTGCCAGCAGCTCAACTAGCGGAGCTTCTTCCTACGAGCAGTACTTC
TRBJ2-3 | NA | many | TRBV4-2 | CASSQVSSGGGTDTQYF | TGTGCCAGCAGCCAAGTGTCTTCCGGAGGGGGCACAGATACGCAGTATTTT
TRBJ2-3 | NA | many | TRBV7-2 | CASSSGVGRTQYF | TGTGCCAGCAGCTCGGGGGTGGGGCGGACGCAGTATTTT
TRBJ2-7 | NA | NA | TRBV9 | CASSVGPPGSGEQYF | TGTGCCAGCAGCGTAGGCCCCCCAGGGTCGGGTGAGCAGTACTTC
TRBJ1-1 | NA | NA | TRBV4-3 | CASSQGSGEMNTEAFF | TGCGCCAGCAGCCAAGGATCGGGGGAGATGAACACTGAAGCTTTCTTT
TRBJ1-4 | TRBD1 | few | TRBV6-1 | CASSEGGTGGEKLFF | TGTGCCAGCAGTGAAGGGGGGACAGGGGGCGAAAAACTGTTTTTT
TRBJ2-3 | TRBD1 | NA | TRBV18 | CASSRTGPTDTQYF | TGTGCCAGCTCACGGACAGGTCCGACAGATACGCAGTATTTT
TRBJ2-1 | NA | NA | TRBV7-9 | CATMAGISDEQFF | TGTGCCACCATGGCCGGGATTTCGGATGAGCAGTTCTTC
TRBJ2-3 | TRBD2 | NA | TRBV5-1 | CASSLHGLAGEDTQYF | TGCGCCAGCAGCTTACACGGACTAGCGGGAGAGGATACGCAGTATTTT
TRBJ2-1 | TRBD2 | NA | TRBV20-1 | CSARPLAGGIGDEQFF | TGCAGTGCTAGACCACTAGCGGGAGGGATCGGCGATGAGCAGTTCTTC
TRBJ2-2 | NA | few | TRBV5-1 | CASSRETQNTGELFF | TGCGCCAGCAGCAGAGAAACGCAGAACACCGGGGAGCTGTTTTTT
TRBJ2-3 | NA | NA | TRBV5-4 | CASSQLADTQYF | TGTGCCAGCAGCCAGTTAGCAGATACGCAGTATTTT